This T cell receptor (beta chain) is drawn from a study of blood T cell repertoires in COVID-19. The wider study: Both acute and convalescent COVID-19 samples were obtained from the United States, Italy and Spain. T cells, B-cell-depleted T cells, or PBMCs supplied cDNA or gDNA.

With regard to this clone: Additional DNA sequences in this sample encode the identical CDR3.

This study enrolled people aged about 18 to 95 from about two dozen US geographic areas. Clinical history reported by participants formed the basis on which cohorts were assigned. Here immunoSEQ multiplex PCR was the method, and the copy in TCRdb shows in-frame clones only, minus some. The sample consists of about 220,000 clones, under 90% of them appearing once. The CDR3 length is 14 residues. Germline loops: CDR1 SGHRS, CDR2 YFSETQ. The ends were cut back, 0 bases at V and 2 bases at J, with 6 bases in the middle. The TCR was taken from a woman aged 60-75 years who had recovered from COVID-19. The chain links TRBV5-1 to TRBJ1-5; no firm D call. Sample: PBMCs or T cells enriched from blood (not recorded which). This CDR3 reads CASSLGGGNQPQHF. For the CDR3, the DNA is TGCGCCAGCAGCTTGGGCGGCGGCAATCAGCCCCAGCATTTT.